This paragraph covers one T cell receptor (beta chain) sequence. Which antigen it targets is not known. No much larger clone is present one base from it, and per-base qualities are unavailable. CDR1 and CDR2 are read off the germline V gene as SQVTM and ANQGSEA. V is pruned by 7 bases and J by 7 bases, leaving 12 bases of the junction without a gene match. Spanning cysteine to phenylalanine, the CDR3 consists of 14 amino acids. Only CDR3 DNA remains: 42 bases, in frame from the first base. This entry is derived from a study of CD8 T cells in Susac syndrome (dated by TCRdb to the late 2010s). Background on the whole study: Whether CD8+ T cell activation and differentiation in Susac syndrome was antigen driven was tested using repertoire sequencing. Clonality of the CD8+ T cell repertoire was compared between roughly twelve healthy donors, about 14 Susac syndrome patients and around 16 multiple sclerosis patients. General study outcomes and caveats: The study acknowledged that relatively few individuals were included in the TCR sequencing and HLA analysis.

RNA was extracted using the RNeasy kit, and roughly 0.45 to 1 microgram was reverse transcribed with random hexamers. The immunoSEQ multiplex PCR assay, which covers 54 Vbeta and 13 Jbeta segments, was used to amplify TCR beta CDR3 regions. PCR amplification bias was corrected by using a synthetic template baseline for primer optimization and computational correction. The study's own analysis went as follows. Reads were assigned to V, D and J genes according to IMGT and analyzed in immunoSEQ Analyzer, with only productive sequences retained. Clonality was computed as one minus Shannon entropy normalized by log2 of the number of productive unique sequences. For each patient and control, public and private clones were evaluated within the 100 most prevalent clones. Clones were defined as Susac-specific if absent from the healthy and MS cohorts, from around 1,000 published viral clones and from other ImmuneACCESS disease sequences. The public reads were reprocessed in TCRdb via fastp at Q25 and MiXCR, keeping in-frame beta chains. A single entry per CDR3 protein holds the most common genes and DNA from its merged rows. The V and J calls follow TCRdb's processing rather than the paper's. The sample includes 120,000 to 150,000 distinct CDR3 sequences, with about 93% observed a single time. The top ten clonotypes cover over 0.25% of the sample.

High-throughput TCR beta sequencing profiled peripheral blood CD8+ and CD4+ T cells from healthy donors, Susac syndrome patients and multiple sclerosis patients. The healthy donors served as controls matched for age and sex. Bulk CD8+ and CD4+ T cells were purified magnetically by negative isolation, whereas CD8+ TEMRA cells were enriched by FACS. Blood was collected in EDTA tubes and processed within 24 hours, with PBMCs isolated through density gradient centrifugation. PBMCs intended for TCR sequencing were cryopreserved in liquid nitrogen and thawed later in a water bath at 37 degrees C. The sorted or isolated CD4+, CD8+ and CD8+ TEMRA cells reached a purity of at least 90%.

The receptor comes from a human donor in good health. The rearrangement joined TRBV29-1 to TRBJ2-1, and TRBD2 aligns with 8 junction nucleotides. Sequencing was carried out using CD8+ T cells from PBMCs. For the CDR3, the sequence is CSALGLVRGNEQFF. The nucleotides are TGCAGCGCTTTGGGACTAGTGAGAGGGAATGAGCAGTTCTTC.